This TCR beta chain originates from a study of CD8+CD57+ T cells in acquired aplastic anemia. Background on the study: Sorting CD4+ and CD8+ cells gave DNA averaging approximately 3 ug.

General study results and limits: Overlapping CD8+ CDR3 repertoires of patients and controls contained around 31 shared sequences. Patients versus controls showed no significant CD8+ Simpson's diversity difference.

TCR beta VDJ and CDR3 profiling used genomic DNA as template. TCRdb reprocessed the reads via MiXCR and lists one record per CDR3 protein. This sample has roughly 180,000 distinct CDR3 sequences; under 55% occur once, and the top ten carry about 2.9%. This CDR3 has 15 amino acids. Germline trimming cut 0 bases from V and 7 bases from J; bases unmatched to any gene: 1. Germline loops: CDR1 SGHNT, CDR2 YYREEE (reference sequence). This clonotype was seen ten or more times. The target antigen is unknown. The sequence came from a human donor in good health. The V call is TRBV5-4, the J call TRBJ2-2, with 12 bases matching TRBD2. The material sequenced was sorted CD4+, CD8+, or CD8+CD57+ T cells (not recorded which) from PBMCs. DNA for the CDR3: TGTGCCAGCAGCTTGGGACTAGCGGGAGTCGGGGAGCTGTTTTTT. The encoded protein is CASSLGLAGVGELFF.